Listed here are 32 T cell receptor beta chains from one sample, sequenced in a study of CD8+CD57+ T cells in acquired aplastic anemia. Profiles of TCR beta VDJ and CDR3 were generated from a genomic DNA template. TCRdb recomputed calls from the reads with MiXCR, one row per CDR3 protein. The data show under 350,000 distinct CDR3 sequences, with 56% seen just once and around 1.3% held by the top ten. For sequencing, patients were chosen who had shown expansion of CD8+CD57+ cells by flow cytometry. The sample was sorted CD4+, CD8+, or CD8+CD57+ T cells (not recorded which) from PBMCs. These receptors all come from a human donor with aplastic anemia.

The chain links TRBV20-1 to TRBJ1-1, with TRBD1 as a possible D gene (5 bases). CDR3 length: 16 amino acids. CDR1 is DFQATT and CDR2 is SNEGSKA in the germline V gene (reference sequence). Trimming left V 4 bases short and J 4 bases short, with 22 bases between. CDR3 protein: CSAKTGLPDLGTEAFF. In DNA, the CDR3 is TGCAGTGCTAAAACGGGACTACCCGATCTAGGCACTGAAGCTTTCTTT.

This clonotype was seen more than once but under ten times. The V call is TRBV20-1, the J call TRBJ2-7; 9 bases are a match to TRBD2. Germline-derived CDR1 and CDR2 are DFQATT and SNEGSKA (reference sequence). V was clipped by 3 bases and J by 3 bases; unmatched bases: 6. The CDR3 spans 14 residues. The CDR3 DNA reads TGCAGTGCTAGTATGGTAGCGGGAGTCTACGAGCAGTACTTC. Translating it yields CSASMVAGVYEQYF.

Only a few counts were recorded for this clonotype. This chain connects TRBV15 to TRBJ1-6; D not certain. CDR3 size: 20 residues. Looked up from germline, CDR1 is LNHNV and CDR2 is YYDKDF (reference sequence). The germline V and J ends were trimmed by 0 bases and 0 bases, with 18 bases remaining between them. The CDR3 spells CATSRDPRPLISSYNSPLHF. The CDR3 DNA is TGTGCCACCAGCAGAGATCCCCGGCCGCTGATCAGCTCCTATAATTCACCCCTCCACTTT.

The rearrangement links TRBV2 to TRBJ1-4; D is unclear. Germline CDR1 is SNHLY and CDR2 is FYNNEI. Trimming took off 7 bases at V and 5 bases at J, with 5 bases between the two ends. The CDR3 sequence is 11 residues long. Here the CDR3 reads CASNLNEKLFF. The CDR3 nucleotides read TGTGCCAGCAACCTAAATGAAAAACTGTTTTTT.

This clonotype was seen only a few times. The chain uses TRBV24-1 and TRBJ2-3, with 8 nucleotides matching TRBD1. There are 12 residues in the CDR3. V gave up 10 bases and J gave up 6 bases; unmatched junction bases: 5. CDR1 is KGHDR and CDR2 is SFDVKD in the germline V gene. The CDR3 region has the DNA TGTGCCACAGGACAGGGATACGATACGCAGTATTTT. Protein: CATGQGYDTQYF.

This clonotype has ten or more counts. The rearrangement uses TRBV2 and TRBJ1-2; D gene unclear. The germline V and J ends were trimmed by 4 bases and 2 bases, with 8 bases remaining between them. Looked up from germline, CDR1 is SNHLY and CDR2 is FYNNEI. This CDR3 has 13 residues. CDR3 residues: CASSGLRNYGYTF. CDR3 in DNA: TGTGCCAGCAGTGGGCTCAGGAACTATGGCTACACCTTC.

This clonotype was seen at least ten times. The V gene is TRBV10-1, the J gene TRBJ2-3; the match to TRBD1 covers 10 bases. Germline V lookup: CDR1 WNHNN, CDR2 SYGVQD (reference sequence). The CDR3 sequence is 15 residues long. The ends lost 7 bases at V and 4 bases at J; junction bases unmatched: 8. CDR3 in amino acids: CASTEGQGGPDTQYF. The CDR3 bases are TGCGCCAGCACCGAAGGACAGGGGGGCCCAGATACGCAGTATTTT.

The rearrangement links TRBV15 to TRBJ2-1, with 9 bases aligning to TRBD1. V lost 5 bases, J lost 9 bases, and 8 bases stayed unmatched. The CDR3 is 14 amino acids. The germline CDR1 and CDR2 sequences are LNHNV and YYDKDF (reference sequence). Here the CDR3 DNA reads TGTGCCACCAGCGTTAGAACAGGGGGCGGTGAGCAGTTCTTC. It is translated as CATSVRTGGGEQFF.

J is TRBJ2-5 and V is TRBV7-9, with D perhaps given as TRBD1 or TRBD2 (5 bases each). Trimming took off 0 bases at V and 4 bases at J, with 12 bases between the two ends. This CDR3 has 15 residues. Germline V CDR1 and CDR2: SEHNR, FQNEAQ (reference sequence). The CDR3: CASSLAVAGRETQYF. CDR3 coding DNA: TGTGCCAGCAGCTTAGCGGTGGCAGGGAGAGAGACCCAGTACTTC.

The rearrangement joins TRBV7-2 to TRBJ2-7, with D perhaps TRBD2 (6 bases). The CDR3 spans 14 residues. V gave up 1 base and J gave up 6 bases, with 13 bases separating them. Germline CDR1 reads SGHTA; CDR2 reads FQGNSA. CDR3 coding DNA: TGTGCCAGCAGCTTAGGGACCTCGGGGGTCGAGCAGTACTTC. Residues: CASSLGTSGVEQYF.

The chain combines TRBV29-1 with TRBJ1-1; D unresolved. The CDR3 extends over 12 amino acids. V gave up 6 bases and J gave up 5 bases, with 13 bases separating them. Germline CDR1 reads SQVTM; CDR2 reads ANQGSEA. The CDR3 DNA reads TGCAGCGTCCTCGGGGTTGGAACTGAAGCTTTCTTT. Protein: CSVLGVGTEAFF.

This clonotype appeared a single time. One end of the junction varies from germline; a read error may be responsible. The chain combines TRBV10-1 with TRBJ2-5, with 7 bases aligning to TRBD1. The CDR3 is 14 residues long. CDR1 WNHNN and CDR2 SYGVQD come from the germline V gene (reference sequence). The CDR3 DNA is TGTGCCATCAGTCCCCAGGGGGAAGCGGAGACCCAGTACTTC. This translates into CAISPQGEAETQYF.

The chain employs TRBV9 and TRBJ2-7; 10 bases map to TRBD1. The junction had 12 bases not matched to a gene; V was cut back by 5 bases and J by 4 bases. Germline loops: CDR1 SGDLS, CDR2 YYNGEE. This CDR3 contains 16 residues. The DNA of the CDR3 is TGTGCCAGCAGTGAGGGTAAGGGACAGGGGAGTTACGAGCAGTACTTC. It translates to CASSEGKGQGSYEQYF.

The chain employs TRBV20-1 and TRBJ1-1; a weak D match, TRBD1 (6 bases). Between the trimmed V and J ends, which lost 3 bases and 8 bases, there was a span of 25 bases. The length of the CDR3 is 16 residues. The germline gives CDR1 DFQATT, CDR2 SNEGSKA (reference sequence). CDR3 amino acids: CSASKGGWGADQEAFF. In nucleotides, the CDR3 is TGCAGTGCTAGTAAGGGGGGGTGGGGGGCGGATCAGGAAGCTTTCTTT.

With respect to this clonotype: At one of its ends the junction is not consistent with the germline gene, which may arise from a read error. This chain connects TRBV9 to TRBJ2-2, with 7 nucleotides matching TRBD1. This CDR3 is 16 amino acids long. CDR1 is SGDLS, CDR2 YYNGEE, per germline. CDR3 in DNA: TGTGCCAGCAGCGCGTTAAACAGGGGAAACACAGGGGAGCTGTTTTTT. Its protein product is CASSALNRGNTGELFF. Combining the CDR3 with reference TRBV9 and TRBJ2-2 gives the whole variable domain DSGVTQTPKHLITATGQRVTLRCSPRSGDLSVYWYQQSLDQGLQFLIQYYNGEERAKGNILERFSAQQFPDLHSELNLSSLELGDSALYFCASSALNRGNTGELFFGEGSRLTVL.

This clonotype occurred many times. CDR3 residues: CATAGLAGEGTLGDTQYF. Written as DNA, the CDR3 is TGTGCCACCGCAGGACTAGCGGGAGAGGGGACACTAGGCGATACGCAGTATTTT. The V call is TRBV10-3, the J call TRBJ2-3, with TRBD2 matching over 13 bases. Trimming removed 10 bases from V and 6 bases from J; junction bases left unmatched: 19. Germline CDR1 reads ENHRY; CDR2 reads SYGVKD. This CDR3 has 18 residues.

About this clonotype itself: A read error is possible here, since a much larger clone lies one base away. The genes are TRBV12-3 or TRBV12-4 and TRBJ2-1; 10 bases map to TRBD2. There are 17 residues in the CDR3. This CDR3 is CASSPRRSSGGYNERFF. The CDR3, as DNA: TGTGCCAGCAGCCCGAGACGTTCTAGCGGGGGTTACAATGAGCGGTTCTTC.

The V call is TRBV2, the J call TRBJ2-5; perhaps D is TRBD1 or TRBD2 (5 bases each). This CDR3 region has 15 residues. The germline V and J ends were trimmed by 0 bases and 7 bases, with 15 bases remaining between them. Germline V gene data show CDR1 as SNHLY and CDR2 as FYNNEI. CDR3 residues: CASSEALGGGGTQYF. Here the CDR3 DNA reads TGTGCCAGCAGTGAAGCGCTTGGGGGTGGTGGGACCCAGTACTTC.

The chain employs TRBV29-1 and TRBJ2-1; 12 nucleotides agree with TRBD1. The CDR3 runs 13 residues. Germline assignment: CDR1 SQVTM and CDR2 ANQGSEA. V shed 6 bases, J shed 9 bases, and the junction held 6 bases outside the gene matches. CDR3 in amino acids: CSVTGTGGSEQFF. CDR3 sequence (DNA): TGCAGCGTCACCGGGACAGGGGGCAGTGAGCAGTTCTTC.

This clonotype was counted many times. The genes are TRBV19 and TRBJ2-5; the D gene is possibly TRBD1 (5 bases). Trimming left V 1 base short and J 5 bases short, with 14 bases between. Germline V lookup: CDR1 LNHDA, CDR2 SQIVND (reference sequence). This CDR3 is 15 amino acids long. CDR3 DNA: TGTGCCAGTAGTATAGGGTCAGGGAACATGGAGACCCAGTACTTC. Protein product: CASSIGSGNMETQYF.

The genes are TRBV20-1 and TRBJ1-3, with a tentative D call TRBD1 (5 bases). Germline V gene lookup returns CDR1 DFQATT and CDR2 SNEGSKA (reference sequence). CDR3 length: 14 residues. V was pared by 3 bases and J by 7 bases, with 16 bases between. CDR3 loop: CSARGVQGMNTIYF. CDR3 bases: TGCAGTGCTAGGGGTGTCCAGGGAATGAACACCATATATTTT.

V is TRBV20-1 and J is TRBJ1-1; D may be TRBD1 (6 bases). V was clipped by 6 bases and J by 0 bases, with 20 bases between them. The CDR3 loop spans 16 amino acids. The V gene's germline CDR1 is DFQATT and CDR2 SNEGSKA (reference sequence). CDR3 amino acids: CSAQVQGRILNTEAFF. CDR3 nucleotide sequence: TGCAGTGCGCAGGTACAGGGCCGCATACTGAACACTGAAGCTTTCTTT.

The chain joins TRBV5-1 to TRBJ1-1; D remains unclear. Germline V gene sequence: CDR1 SGHRS, CDR2 YFSETQ. The V end was cut by 3 bases, the J end by 2 bases, with 17 bases between. This CDR3 has 16 amino acids. The CDR3 bases are TGCGCCAGCAGCTCGGACCCTTATGGTGGAAACACTGAAGCTTTCTTT. Its protein product is CASSSDPYGGNTEAFF.

The chain uses TRBV6-1 and TRBJ2-4; 11 bases fit TRBD1. Germline CDR1 reads MNHNS; CDR2 reads SASEGT. This CDR3 contains 14 residues. V lost 1 base and J lost 9; bases outside the gene matches: 2. Here the CDR3 reads CASSEGTGGTIQYF. CDR3 nucleotides: TGTGCCAGCAGTGAAGGGACAGGGGGCACCATTCAGTACTTC.

This clonotype was found many times. The chain combines TRBV20-1 with TRBJ2-5, with D maybe TRBD2 (6 bases). The germline V and J ends were trimmed by 5 bases and 2 bases, with 9 bases remaining between them. CDR3 size: 12 residues. Germline CDR1 DFQATT, CDR2 SNEGSKA (reference sequence). The CDR3 reads CSAGGGQETQYF. The CDR3 bases are TGCAGTGCTGGGGGAGGTCAAGAGACCCAGTACTTC.

The chain has TRBV5-8 and TRBJ1-6, with 7 bases fitting TRBD1. V lost 0 bases to trimming and J lost 7 bases; unmatched junction nucleotides: 4. Looked up from germline, CDR1 is SGHTS and CDR2 is YDEGEE. The CDR3 has 15 amino acids. CDR3 bases: TGTGCCAGCAGCTTGGCGGGGACAGAGAATTCACCCCTCCACTTT. Translation gives CASSLAGTENSPLHF.

This clonotype was seen at least ten times. The gene calls are TRBV12-3 or TRBV12-4 and TRBJ1-5; 8 bases are shared with TRBD1. After removal of 5 bases from V and 1 base from J, the junction contained 4 bases not matched to a gene. There are 15 residues in the CDR3. The CDR3 sequence is CASSLDRGSNQPQHF. Written as DNA, the CDR3 is TGTGCCAGCAGTCTAGACAGGGGAAGCAATCAGCCCCAGCATTTT.

The V and J genes are TRBV24-1 and TRBJ2-1; D uncertain. V was trimmed by 5 bases and J by 8 bases, leaving 12 bases between them. This CDR3 is built from 13 residues. The germline gives CDR1 KGHDR, CDR2 SFDVKD. CDR3 sequence: CATSADGLDEQFF. The CDR3 nucleotides read TGTGCCACCAGTGCCGACGGTCTCGATGAGCAGTTCTTC.

In this sample, this clonotype turned up a few times. V is TRBV29-1 and J is TRBJ1-2; the D is unclear. This CDR3 region has 12 residues. Germline V CDR1 and CDR2: SQVTM, ANQGSEA. Trimming left V 5 bases short and J 4 bases short, with 11 bases between. The CDR3 loop reads CSVYDGFYGYTF. In DNA, the CDR3 is TGCAGCGTTTATGACGGATTCTATGGCTACACCTTC.

This clonotype has a handful of counts. This chain connects TRBV10-3 to TRBJ1-5; 7 nucleotides line up with TRBD1. This CDR3 spans 14 amino acids. The germline gives CDR1 ENHRY, CDR2 SYGVKD. The J segment lost 1 base and the V segment lost 4 bases, leaving 1 base of the junction unmatched. The chain's CDR3 is CAISGGQSNQPQHF. The CDR3 DNA sequence: TGTGCCATCAGTGGGGGACAGAGCAATCAGCCCCAGCATTTT.

This clonotype was counted at least ten times. The gene calls are TRBV19 and TRBJ2-2, with TRBD2 matching over 8 bases. V shed 6 bases and J 2 bases; nucleotides not matched to a gene: 5. Germline assignment: CDR1 LNHDA and CDR2 SQIVND (reference sequence). The CDR3 has 15 amino acids. The CDR3 sequence is CASSRGGINTGELFF. The CDR3 region has the DNA TGTGCCAGTAGCCGGGGGGGGATTAACACCGGGGAGCTGTTTTTT.

V usage is TRBV18 and J usage is TRBJ2-7; 9 bases agree with TRBD2. Germline CDR1 reads KGHSH; CDR2 reads LQKENI. V shed 2 bases, J shed 4 bases, and the junction held 6 bases outside the gene matches. The CDR3 sequence is 15 residues long. DNA for the CDR3: TGTGCCAGCTCACCAGTTGCGGGAGGGACGTACGAGCAGTACTTC. Protein product: CASSPVAGGTYEQYF.